The rows below give T cell receptor beta chains drawn from one sample of a study of blood T cell repertoires in COVID-19. Clones were read by immunoSEQ multiplex PCR, and TCRdb kept only the in-frame ones, dropping some. The top ten hold 25% to 30% of the sample, which has about 130,000 clones, 85% seen once. The sequenced material came from peripheral blood. These receptors all come from a woman of 80 years or more with acute or convalescent COVID-19. CDR3s include the opening cysteine and the closing phenylalanine or tryptophan. Fields, in order: V gene, D gene, J gene, clone size, CDR3 protein, CDR3 DNA. D genes are given only for firm matches. Not every row has a clone size; where given, it reads once, few, many or a size class.

>TRBV6-5|.|TRBJ1-5|.
CASKLQGGSQPQHF
TGTGCCAGCAAACTACAGGGTGGTAGTCAGCCCCAGCATTTT
>TRBV28|.|TRBJ1-3|.
CASSPVGALGNTIYF
TGTGCCAGCAGTCCAGTGGGGGCTCTTGGGAACACCATATATTTT
>TRBV18|TRBD1|TRBJ1-1|.
CASSPRTGALDTEAFF
TGTGCCAGCTCACCACGGACAGGGGCGTTGGACACTGAAGCTTTCTTT
>TRBV28|.|TRBJ1-1|.
CASRQAGGRHTEAFF
TGTGCCAGCAGACAAGCGGGCGGTCGGCACACTGAAGCTTTCTTT
>TRBV3-1/TRBV3-2|.|TRBJ1-5|.
CASSRGGQPQHF
TGTGCCAGCAGTCGAGGGGGTCAGCCCCAGCATTTT
>TRBV9|.|TRBJ2-1|.
CASSVSLSNEQFF
TGTGCCAGCAGCGTATCACTCTCCAATGAGCAGTTCTTC
>TRBV14|TRBD1|TRBJ1-1|.
CASSRRQGVSTEAFF
TGTGCCAGCAGCCGACGACAGGGGGTGAGCACTGAAGCTTTCTTT
>TRBV5-4|.|TRBJ1-2|once
CASSLGAAKQGANYGYTF
TGTGCCAGCAGCTTGGGGGCAGCGAAGCAAGGGGCTAACTATGGCTACACCTTC
>TRBV6-6|.|TRBJ2-5|.
CASALGELAETQYF
TGTGCCAGCGCACTGGGGGAACTAGCTGAGACCCAGTACTTC
>TRBV6-5|.|TRBJ1-2|.
CASNPGHGNYGYTF
TGTGCCAGCAACCCGGGACACGGTAACTATGGCTACACCTTC
>TRBV4-1|.|TRBJ1-2|few
CASSQPTLNYGYTF
TGCGCCAGCAGCCAGCCGACACTTAACTATGGCTACACCTTC
>TRBV5-1|TRBD2|TRBJ2-3|.
CASSLDPEVAGPDTQYF
TGCGCCAGCAGCTTGGACCCTGAGGTAGCGGGGCCAGATACGCAGTATTTT
>TRBV5-1|.|TRBJ2-3|.
CASSLMGPRGDTQYF
TGCGCCAGCAGCTTGATGGGGCCAAGGGGAGATACGCAGTATTTT
>TRBV5-1|.|TRBJ2-7|few
CASSLVAGVYEQYF
TGCGCCAGCAGCTTGGTGGCAGGGGTGTACGAGCAGTACTTC
>TRBV27|.|TRBJ2-2|.
CASSSPTGSFGELFF
TGTGCCAGCAGTTCTCCAACCGGGAGTTTTGGGGAGCTGTTTTTT
>TRBV6-6|.|TRBJ1-1|.
CASSSLLSGNTEAFF
TGTGCCAGCAGTTCCCTCCTCTCGGGGAACACTGAAGCTTTCTTT
>TRBV19|.|TRBJ1-3|few
CASSFRLGLGIGNTIYF
TGTGCCAGTAGTTTCCGCCTGGGGCTCGGCATTGGAAACACCATATATTTT